The T cell receptor (beta chain) described here comes from a study of cytomegalovirus exposure and HLA in healthy donors (TCRdb year 2017). For the wider study: An earlier analysis of roughly 630 of the donors reported 276 Gb of sequence data and some 120 million unique TCR beta sequences from some 180 million T cells. Rather than drawing on any new phenotypic data, the later analysis identified candidate immune exposures from TCR beta sequences and the way those sequences occurred across donors. An earlier analysis of approximately 630 of the donors applied high-throughput TCR beta sequencing to assess whether each TCR beta V gene segment acted as functional or pseudogenic. Every repertoire in the discovery cohort had been generated on one and the same sequencing platform. Among approximately 370 genotyped donors of the cohort, an average of approximately 240,000 unique TCR beta nucleotide sequences was sequenced per donor, of which about 18% were non-productive. The T cell repertoires of some 670 subjects were profiled by immunosequencing and related to cytomegalovirus serostatus. Donor age, sex, ethnicity and CMV serostatus were compiled alongside the repertoire data. Of the 300 to 500 genotyped donors, approximately 81% were placed in the genetic ancestry cluster associated with self-reported Caucasian donors. To study patterns of TCR occurrence, a later analysis re-analyzed previously published TCR beta repertoires from 650 to 750 donors and added high-resolution HLA genotyping. The aim of the study was to test whether cataloging public T cell receptors could identify signatures of past pathogen exposure. To predict cytomegalovirus infection status, the study brought together high-throughput TCR immunosequencing, statistical association of individual TCRs with disease status, and machine learning. HLA typing covered class I and class II loci at four-digit resolution. Genome-wide SNP genotypes for about 60% of the 666 donors were used in a later genetic analysis, which treated that subset as a discovery cohort. Roughly five DR-DQ haplotypes were handled as single units for association and clustering because linkage in the cohort was strong. The number of donors typed differed by locus, with 629-630 for A, B, C, DRB1 and DQB1, around 560 for DQA1, 606 for DPA1, and 400 to 490 for DPB1. Besides the first cohort of 666 subjects, a separate validation cohort made up of 95 to 150 different subjects was used. Approximately 310 gigabases of sequencing data and around 80 million unique TCR sequences made up an early release that covered approximately 620 HLA-typed donors.

Germline trimming amounts to 6 bases on V and 1 base on J, with 7 as the count of junction bases outside the gene matches. Measured from the cysteine to the phenylalanine, the CDR3 is 16 residues long. CDR3 DNA only is kept here, 48 bases in frame from base 1. Via the germline V gene (reference sequence), CDR1 is SSHAT and CDR2 FNYEAQ. Findings and caveats that apply to the study as a whole: The sequencing pipeline was judged likely to have produced a cluster of highly shared sequence variants as a technical artifact. In a later genetic analysis, a missense DCLRE1C variant was associated with V-gene and J-gene trimming of TCR beta chains, and the association was replicated in an independent cohort. Because HLA typing was missing for some donors at each locus, association tests included only the typed subset. Some IMGT-functional V segments, including TRBV6-2 and TRBV6-3, could not be told apart with the 87-base-pair reads, so those segments were excluded. In the study, roughly 160 TCR beta chains were listed as associated with cytomegalovirus. For the cohort, immune exposure information was limited to CMV serostatus. In a later genetic analysis, fewer N-insertions in productive TCRs were reported among donors in an Asian-associated ancestry cluster than the roughly 700-donor mean. According to a later analysis, TCR association rates differed among HLA loci, with DRB1 alleles showing the most associated TCRs and HLA-C alleles showing the fewest. Cytomegalovirus status was reported to be diagnosed by the classifier with high specificity and sensitivity in both the original and validation cohorts. Linkage disequilibrium might explain the correlated functional status among segregating V segments, but an unknown experimental factor could not be excluded. A further reported finding was that TCR beta sequences accurately predicted the HLA-A and HLA-B alleles for most subjects in the first cohort. Only TCR beta chains were sequenced in this cohort, and the absence of alpha or paired-chain data limited detectable features. In a later analysis, several top co-occurrence clusters were reported to appear linked to parvovirus B19, influenza, CMV and Epstein-Barr virus. Across donors, most TCR sequences were observed very rarely, whereas some public TCRs were present in many individuals. According to a later analysis, most CMV-associated TCR beta chains appeared to be HLA-restricted, and the HLA associations seemed to be driven largely by CMV exposure. The presence/absence analyses assumed that sequencing depth was roughly uniform across donors, and that assumption may not be true. A few of the identified cytomegalovirus-associated TCR beta chains were confirmed in vitro to be specific for cytomegalovirus antigens. Because counts were too low, roughly 17 rarely observed V segments, including chromosome 9 orphons, were left out of the earlier analysis of a few hundred of the donors. When HLA alleles, especially DR and DQ, strongly co-occurred, attributing TCR associations to individual alleles was difficult. Compared with equally common non-associated chains, HLA-associated TCR beta chains in a later analysis were more clonally expanded and had lower generation probabilities. In a later analysis, some 17,000 TCR beta sequences were associated with specific HLA alleles at a false discovery rate of 0.05. An earlier analysis of around 600 of the donors showed that most TCR beta V segments appeared in productive rearrangements either about 87% or about 30% of the time, which broadly matched IMGT annotations. According to the authors, the approach could potentially be generalized to other disease states and immunological phenotypes.

Receptors were amplified or captured by the immunoSEQ multiplex PCR assay. The multiplex PCR relied on a mix of 60 forward primers for TCR Vbeta segments and 13 reverse primers for TCR Jbeta segments. The CDR3 region of rearranged TCR beta genes was amplified from genomic DNA with a multiplex PCR assay. The amplified TCR beta libraries were sequenced on the Illumina HiSeq System as 87-base-pair reads. The study's own analysis went as follows. A later analysis counted approximately 84 million unique TCR beta chains across the 666 repertoires, and some 12 million of these chains were shared by at least two donors. Raw reads were error-corrected and collapsed into unique sequences with a nearest-neighbor algorithm that merged closely related sequences to remove PCR and sequencing errors. V, D and J gene segments were assigned by aligning CDR3 sequences to IMGT reference sequences. Each retained sequence needed at least a six-nucleotide match to both a V gene segment and a J gene segment. A rearrangement was called productive if the CDR3 had no stop codons and remained in frame with V and J, and every other rearrangement was called non-productive. Following IMGT convention, CDR3 was defined as the stretch from the second conserved V-encoded cysteine to the conserved J-encoded phenylalanine. The earlier analysis of 587 of the donors excluded sequences that lacked an unambiguous match to a single V gene segment. An earlier analysis of fewer than 750 of the donors classified V segments as functional when productive rearrangements were above 56.7% and as segregating when the standard deviation between donors was above 5%. To diagnose cytomegalovirus status from the catalog of TCR beta chain sequences, a statistical classification framework was built. V and J gene assignment, in a later analysis, came from comparing TCR nucleotide sequences with IMGT/GENE-DB human TR gene sequences. A later analysis assigned CDR3 sequences and most-parsimonious VDJ recombination scenarios with the TCRdist pipeline. In a later analysis, each TCR beta chain was defined by its CDR3 amino acid sequence together with its V-gene family, and reads lacking a unique V-gene family were excluded. In a later analysis, around 600 highly shared, low-generation-probability nucleotide sequences were removed to address suspected cross-contamination and a sequencing artifact. For each public chain, a later analysis derived a clonal expansion index from normalized ranks of inferred template counts within each repertoire. In a later analysis, generation probabilities were computed with a VDJ recombination model fitted to out-of-frame rearrangements, and the resulting probabilities were checked against IGoR. Hypergeometric tests were used in a later analysis to score TCR-TCR, TCR-HLA and TCR-CMV co-occurrence, with a repertoire-size bias correction applied to the TCR pairs. In a later analysis, false discovery rates were estimated by permuting HLA or CMV assignments 20 times. In a later analysis, co-occurring TCRs were grouped with DBSCAN, and TCRdist sequence similarity was added when clustering was performed within HLA-allele-positive subsets. For co-occurrence clustering, repertoires with fewer than 30,000 or more than 120,000 public chains were excluded, along with four to six repertoires with anomalous nucleotide sharing. This is the immuneACCESS table as TCRdb keeps it, with only in-frame sequences that have V and J called. A part of the clones is gone; compared with another copy, unresolved V genes explain less than half, and the rest is unexplained. The DNA gave D and trimming, while V, J and clone size come from that table. Counted in this sample were roughly 140,000 clones; approximately 80% of them appeared once. Jointly, the top ten make up about 2.2% of the sample.

As for this clone: There is no known antigen for this receptor. Base quality data are lacking; no much larger clone is found one base away. Different DNA sequences within this sample yield the same CDR3.

In total, just over 650 healthy bone marrow donors made up the cohort. All cohort members were sampled while nominally healthy, although unrecorded immune exposures were likely present. The donor was CMV seropositive and was included in the group of almost 300 seropositive cohort members. Each donor provided a peripheral blood sample, and peripheral blood mononuclear cells were used for TCR beta sequencing. Genomic DNA extraction from the blood cell samples was performed with the Qiagen DNeasy Blood Extraction Kit. This receptor chain uses TRBV7-7 and TRBJ2-5, with 11 bases matching TRBD2. Input material: PBMCs. The TCR originated in a woman aged 18-35 years in good health and CMV-seropositive. The DNA is as follows: TGTGCCAGCAGTCGAGGGCTAGCGGGGGGCCAAGAGACCCAGTACTTC. The resulting protein is CASSRGLAGGQETQYF.